The next 13 T cell receptor beta chains were all read from a single sample in a study of T cell responses to AZD1222 COVID-19 vaccine. TCRdb's copy holds only in-frame clones and misses some; the assay was immunoSEQ multiplex PCR. The table shows roughly 120,000 clones, with about 91% occurring only once. Specimen: peripheral blood, collected on day 0 of AZD1222 vaccination. The receptors come from an adult in good health.

V usage is TRBV5-4 and J usage is TRBJ1-2; 7 nucleotides line up with TRBD1. The germline V gene has CDR1 SGHNT and CDR2 YYREEE (reference sequence). V was pared by 0 bases and J by 2 bases, with 4 bases of the junction left unmatched. The CDR3 length is 15 residues. The CDR3 DNA follows: TGTGCCAGCAGCTTGGTGGCAGGGGGGAACTATGGCTACACCTTC. Translation: CASSLVAGGNYGYTF.

The chain couples TRBV29-1 to TRBJ2-5, with D possibly TRBD2 on 6 matching bases. This CDR3 has 14 amino acids. The germline V gene has CDR1 SQVTM and CDR2 ANQGSEA. V lost 3 bases to trimming and J lost 7 bases, with 18 bases between them. CDR3 nucleotide sequence: TGCAGCGTTGAGGAGACTAGAGGAGCCGCGACCCAGTACTTC. Translated, it gives CSVEETRGAATQYF.

The CDR3 DNA is TGTGCCAGCAGTCCCCCCGGGGGGAACACCGGGGAGCTGTTTTTT. Protein: CASSPPGGNTGELFF. The V call is TRBV6-2 or TRBV6-3, the J call TRBJ2-2, with a tentative D call TRBD2 (6 bases). This CDR3 has 15 residues. V lost 5 bases to trimming and J lost 1 base, with 11 bases between them. Per germline, CDR1 MNHEY and CDR2 SVGEGT.

Of note for this clone: Germline and junction disagree at one end, which may indicate a read error. The DNA of the CDR3 is TGTGCTAGCAGCTTCCGGGAAGGAGATACGCAGTATTTT. This codes for CASSFREGDTQYF. This chain uses TRBV7-7 with TRBJ2-3; possibly TRBD2 for D (5 bases). This CDR3 is 13 amino acids long. Germline V gene sequence: CDR1 SSHAT, CDR2 FNYEAQ (reference sequence).

The rearrangement uses TRBV15 and TRBJ1-2; no clear D. Per the germline V gene, CDR1 is LNHNV and CDR2 is YYDKDF (reference sequence). V gave up 6 bases and J gave up 5 bases, with 10 bases separating them. The CDR3 is 12 residues long. CDR3 nucleotides: TGTGCCACCAGTAGTATGCGGTATGGCTACACCTTC. Translation: CATSSMRYGYTF. Variable domain in full (rest from reference TRBV15 and TRBJ1-2): DAMVIQNPRYQVTQFGKPVTLSCSQTLNHNVMYWYQQKSSQAPKLLFHYYDKDFNNEADTPDNFQSRRPNTSFCFLDIRSPGLGDTAMYLCATSSMRYGYTFGSGTRLTVV.

This chain joins TRBV5-1 and TRBJ2-5; D unresolved. V lost 0 bases, J lost 1 base, and 7 bases lay in between. The CDR3 runs to 14 residues. Germline CDR1 is SGHRS and CDR2 is YFSETQ. This chain's CDR3 is CASSLVGLQETQYF. Written as DNA, the CDR3 is TGCGCCAGCAGCTTGGTGGGCCTCCAAGAGACCCAGTACTTC.

This chain connects TRBV2 to TRBJ2-5; D is unresolved. The CDR3 is 12 amino acids. The ends were cut back, 5 bases at V and 5 bases at J, with 9 bases in the middle. The germline V gene encodes CDR1 SNHLY and CDR2 FYNNEI. The DNA for the CDR3 is TGTGCCAGCAGTACAGAGATGGAGACCCAGTACTTC. Its translation is CASSTEMETQYF.

This chain uses TRBV11-2 with TRBJ2-5; no reliable D call. The V end was cut by 4 bases, the J end by 5 bases, with 14 bases between. Germline V gives CDR1 SGHAT, CDR2 FQNNGV. CDR3 size: 14 residues. The CDR3, as DNA: TGTGCCAGCAGCTCCCTAGTGTTGGGGGAGACCCAGTACTTC. Translated: CASSSLVLGETQYF.

This CDR3 reads CASSVGHYNEQFF. In DNA form, the CDR3 reads TGTGCCAGCAGCGTAGGACACTACAATGAGCAGTTCTTC. This sequence joins TRBV9 and TRBJ2-1; D gene unclear. The CDR3 contains 13 residues. Germline lookup yields CDR1 SGDLS and CDR2 YYNGEE. Trimming cost V 0 bases and J 3 bases, with 4 bases left between them.

The chain is built from TRBV10-3 and TRBJ2-5; TRBD1 matches at 10 bases. V lost 6 bases, J lost 5 bases, and 0 bases stayed unmatched. CDR3 size: 12 residues. Per the germline V gene, CDR1 is ENHRY and CDR2 is SYGVKD. In DNA, the CDR3 is TGTGCCATCAGGGACAGGGGGGAGACCCAGTACTTC. Amino acid sequence: CAIRDRGETQYF.

This sequence joins TRBV5-4 and TRBJ2-1; tentatively, D is TRBD1 (6 bases). Trimming stripped 1 base from V and 6 bases from J, with 8 bases between. The germline V gene has CDR1 SGHNT and CDR2 YYREEE (reference sequence). There are 13 residues in the CDR3. CDR3 in amino acids: CASSLLDSNEQFF. In nucleotides, the CDR3 is TGTGCCAGCAGCTTGTTGGACAGCAATGAGCAGTTCTTC. Combining the CDR3 with reference TRBV5-4 and TRBJ2-1 gives the whole variable domain ETGVTQSPTHLIKTRGQQVTLRCSSQSGHNTVSWYQQALGQGPQFIFQYYREEENGRGNFPPRFSGLQFPNYSSELNVNALELDDSALYLCASSLLDSNEQFFGPGTRLTVL.

The chain joins TRBV10-3 to TRBJ1-1, with D unclear. The CDR3 consists of 12 residues. Germline CDR1 and CDR2: ENHRY and SYGVKD. The V end was cut by 4 bases, the J end by 7 bases, with 10 bases between. The DNA of the CDR3 is TGTGCCATCAGTGTCGGGGTGGGTGAAGCTTTCTTT. Its translation is CAISVGVGEAFF.

This clone has a single count. The chain has TRBV7-6 and TRBJ1-6, with D possibly TRBD1 on 5 matching bases. CDR3 size: 15 residues. Trimming cost V 1 base and J 7 bases, with 11 bases left between them. CDR1 is SGHVS, CDR2 FNYEAQ, per germline. The DNA for the CDR3 is TGTGCCAGCAGCTTAGTCGCGACAGAAAATTCACCCCTCCACTTT. It codes for CASSLVATENSPLHF.